The 7 T cell receptor beta chains below come from one sample, sequenced in a study of radiotherapy plus CTLA-4 blockade in lung cancer. Libraries were prepared by immunoSEQ multiplex PCR; TCRdb keeps only in-frame clonotypes and omits some of them. This sample has tens of thousands of clones, with around 86% found just once. Sequenced material: peripheral blood, taken from a patient treated with radiotherapy plus ipilimumab. The receptors originated from a human donor with non-small cell lung cancer that progressed on radiotherapy plus ipilimumab.

This chain connects TRBV6-6 to TRBJ1-6; TRBD1 aligns across 7 bases. Germline-derived CDR1 and CDR2 are MNHNY and SVGAGI (reference sequence). Trimming at V came to 2 bases and at J to 10 bases, leaving 8 bases not matched to a gene. There are 15 residues in the CDR3. The CDR3 loop reads CASSYPDRVGSPLHF. DNA of the CDR3: TGTGCCAGCAGTTACCCCGACAGGGTGGGCTCACCCCTCCACTTT.

The rearrangement joins TRBV7-9 to TRBJ1-2; no clear D. The ends were cut back, 5 bases at V and 0 bases at J, with 13 bases in the middle. The CDR3 length is 15 residues. The germline gives CDR1 SEHNR, CDR2 FQNEAQ (reference sequence). In DNA, the CDR3 is TGTGCCAGCAGCCTTGGTGGGCTTCCTAACTATGGCTACACCTTC. Its protein product is CASSLGGLPNYGYTF.

This rearrangement joins TRBV13 to TRBJ1-1; the match to TRBD1 covers 7 bases. The CDR3 spans 14 residues. The germline CDR1 and CDR2 sequences are PRHDT and FYEKMQ (reference sequence). Trimming took 7 bases from V and 1 from J; bases not matched to a gene: 6. CDR3 DNA sequence: TGTGCCAGCACCCTTAGGGGGCGGAACACTGAAGCTTTCTTT. Its protein product is CASTLRGRNTEAFF.

The chain is built from TRBV4-3 and TRBJ1-6, with D unresolved. V lost 0 bases to trimming and J lost 0 bases, with 9 bases between them. Germline V gene sequence: CDR1 LGHNA, CDR2 YSLEER. The CDR3 is 17 residues long. The CDR3 sequence is CASSQDLSSSYNSPLHF. CDR3 DNA: TGCGCCAGCAGCCAAGACCTGTCGAGCTCCTATAATTCACCCCTCCACTTT.

V is TRBV28 and J is TRBJ2-1; 7 bases are shared with TRBD2. There are 14 residues in the CDR3. V gave up 5 bases and J gave up 9 bases; unmatched junction bases: 10. The germline V gene encodes CDR1 MDHEN and CDR2 SYDVKM. CDR3 protein: CASSLGGGTGEQFF. The CDR3, as DNA: TGTGCCAGCAGTCTCGGCGGGGGAACCGGTGAGCAGTTCTTC.

The chain links TRBV18 to TRBJ2-5; TRBD2 might be the D (5 bases). Per germline, CDR1 KGHSH and CDR2 LQKENI. There are 13 residues in the CDR3. The V gene lost 4 bases and the J gene lost 5 bases, with 11 bases spanning the gap. Written as DNA, the CDR3 is TGTGCCAGCTCACTAAGCGGAGCGGAGACCCAGTACTTC. It yields the protein CASSLSGAETQYF.

V usage is TRBV9 and J usage is TRBJ2-1; 7 nucleotides agree with TRBD2. Germline CDR1 is SGDLS and CDR2 is YYNGEE. The ends lost 4 bases at V and 2 bases at J; junction bases unmatched: 6. The CDR3 sequence is 15 residues long. The CDR3, as DNA: TGTGCCAGCAGCCGTGGGAGCGGGACCTACAATGAGCAGTTCTTC. Residues: CASSRGSGTYNEQFF.